This TCR beta chain stems from a study of T cell changes during pregnancy in multiple sclerosis. Germline V lookup: CDR1 LGHNT, CDR2 FRNRAP. This CDR3 spans 13 amino acids. Generated by immunoSEQ multiplex PCR, the TCRdb table keeps only in-frame clones and is missing some. The repertoire includes tens of thousands of clones, 93% of them detected once, and roughly 1.4% sits in the top ten. This chain connects TRBV12-5 to TRBJ2-7; 7 positions match TRBD2. The receptor comes from a female donor in good health, enrolled as a control in a pregnancy study. Sequenced here: peripheral blood, sampled in the third trimester of pregnancy. This CDR3 reads CAWVVERDYEQYF. The CDR3 nucleotides read TGTGCCTGGGTGGTGGAGCGGGACTACGAGCAGTACTTC.